One and the same sample provided the 7 T cell receptor beta chains below, sequenced in a study of cytomegalovirus exposure and HLA in healthy donors. Researchers ran the PCR with 60 Vbeta and 13 Jbeta primers. Data came from immunoSEQ multiplex PCR; TCRdb stores just in-frame clones and leaves some out. Here the sample table reports over 75,000 clones. The source material was PBMCs. Source of these receptors: a girl aged 5-17 years in good health and CMV-seropositive.

Here the CDR3 reads CASSFADRGPYGYTF. The DNA for the CDR3 is TGTGCCAGCAGTTTCGCGGACAGGGGACCCTATGGCTACACCTTC. The chain carries TRBV28 and TRBJ1-2; 9 nucleotides agree with TRBD1. Germline V gene lookup returns CDR1 MDHEN and CDR2 SYDVKM. V gave up 3 bases and J gave up 4 bases; unmatched junction bases: 6. This CDR3 contains 15 residues.

V usage is TRBV30 and J usage is TRBJ1-1; D uncertain. Trimming cost V 0 bases and J 1 base, with 6 bases left between them. Looked up from germline, CDR1 is GTSNPN and CDR2 is SVGIG (reference sequence). CDR3 length: 13 amino acids. The CDR3 DNA follows: TGTGCCTGGAGTGTACATCCGAACACTGAAGCTTTCTTT. Translation: CAWSVHPNTEAFF.

The chain has TRBV4-3 and TRBJ2-3; a possible D gene is TRBD2 (7 bases). With 1 base removed from V and 5 bases from J, the gap between germline ends came to 19 bases. Per germline, CDR1 LGHNA and CDR2 YSLEER. The CDR3 extends over 17 amino acids. CDR3 residues: CASSQGPGGGGKDTQYF. Written as DNA, the CDR3 is TGCGCCAGCAGCCAAGGACCCGGGGGAGGGGGAAAAGATACGCAGTATTTT.

The CDR3 sequence is CASSLTAGSSYNSPLHF. CDR3 in DNA: TGTGCCAGCAGCCTAACCGCAGGAAGCTCCTATAATTCACCCCTCCACTTT. The rearrangement links TRBV14 to TRBJ1-6; no reliable D call. The V end lost 4 bases, the J end lost 0 bases, and 13 bases lay between the germline ends. The CDR3 is made up of 17 amino acids. The germline CDR1 and CDR2 sequences are SGHDN and FVKESK.

This sequence joins TRBV9 and TRBJ2-5, with D perhaps TRBD2 (6 bases). The V gene lost 3 bases and the J gene lost 5 bases, with 20 bases spanning the gap. Germline CDR1 reads SGDLS; CDR2 reads YYNGEE. CDR3 length: 16 amino acids. CDR3 region: CASSEGTGTARETQYF. The CDR3, as DNA: TGTGCCAGCAGCGAGGGGACCGGGACTGCGAGGGAGACCCAGTACTTC.

CDR3 DNA: TGTGCCAGCAGCTTAGTCACGGGGGGGGAGACCCAGTACTTC. It specifies CASSLVTGGETQYF. V usage is TRBV7-9 and J usage is TRBJ2-5; 8 positions agree with TRBD2. This CDR3 spans 14 amino acids. Germline CDR1 and CDR2: SEHNR and FQNEAQ (reference sequence). V trimming: 1 base; J trimming: 5 bases; junction bases outside the gene matches: 3.

V and J are TRBV5-6 and TRBJ2-3; 7 bases line up with TRBD2. Germline trimming cut 4 bases from V and 2 bases from J; bases unmatched to any gene: 13. This CDR3 comprises 17 residues. Germline CDR1 reads SGHDT; CDR2 reads YYEEEE. CDR3 bases: TGTGCCAGCAGCCCGGGGGAGGACGGGGGGAACACAGATACGCAGTATTTT. It encodes CASSPGEDGGNTDTQYF. The entire variable domain, with the rest obtained from reference TRBV5-6 and TRBJ2-3, is as follows: DAGVTQSPTHLIKTRGQQVTLRCSPKSGHDTVSWYQQALGQGPQFIFQYYEEEERQRGNFPDRFSGHQFPNYSSELNVNALLLGDSALYLCASSPGEDGGNTDTQYFGPGTRLTVL.